A single T cell receptor (beta chain) is shown here with its context. Its specificity is not known. This record comes from a study of post-analysis software for immune sequencing data. Study details: Clinical courses comprised relapsing-remitting, secondary progressive and progressive-relapsing multiple sclerosis. Study-wide points: Patients carried roughly 5 TRBV segments more frequently than controls did, and TRBV5-6, TRBV5-1 and TRBV20-1 were among them. Under the F measure, samples that were prepared in one batch clustered strongly together. Multiple sclerosis was associated with a significant reduction in normalized Chao1 diversity relative to controls.

Looked up from germline, CDR1 is DFQATT and CDR2 is SNEGSKA (reference sequence). CDR3 length: 12 amino acids. The TCR beta cDNA libraries carried unique molecular identifiers. TCRdb redid the calling of the PCR reads with MiXCR, one entry per CDR3 protein. This table holds roughly 540,000 distinct CDR3 sequences, approximately 31% found once. The TCR sequence derives from a girl aged 2-17 years with multiple sclerosis. The chain recombines TRBV20-1 with TRBJ1-2; D is undetermined. The sample comprised blood. CDR3 amino acids: CRVYRAGYGYTF. Here the CDR3 DNA reads TGCAGGGTTTATAGGGCAGGCTATGGCTACACCTTC.